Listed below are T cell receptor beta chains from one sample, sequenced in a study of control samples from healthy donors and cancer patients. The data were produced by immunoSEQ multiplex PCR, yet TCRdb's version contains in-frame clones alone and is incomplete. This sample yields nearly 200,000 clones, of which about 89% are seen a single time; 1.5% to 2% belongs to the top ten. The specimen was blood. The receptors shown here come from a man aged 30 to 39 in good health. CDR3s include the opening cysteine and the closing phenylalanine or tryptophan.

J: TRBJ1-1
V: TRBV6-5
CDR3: CASSTPLSSPAFF

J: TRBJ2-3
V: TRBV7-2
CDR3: CASSFPGGGKTQYF

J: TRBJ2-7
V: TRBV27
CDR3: CASSLEAGAGYEQYF

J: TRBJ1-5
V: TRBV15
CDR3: CATSRQEGFNQPQHF

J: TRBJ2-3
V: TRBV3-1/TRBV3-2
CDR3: CASRLGGTATDTQYF

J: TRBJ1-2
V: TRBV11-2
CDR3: CASSQGGNYGYTF

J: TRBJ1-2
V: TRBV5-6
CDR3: CASSLWEAGYTF

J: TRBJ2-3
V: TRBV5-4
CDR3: CASSFRGPADTDTQYF

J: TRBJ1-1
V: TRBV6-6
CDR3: CASSQAGENTEAFF

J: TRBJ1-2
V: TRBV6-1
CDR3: CASSEFGVSNYGYTF

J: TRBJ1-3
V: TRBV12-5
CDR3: CASGPTLLRSPGNTIYF

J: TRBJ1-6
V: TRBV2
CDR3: CASGGRNNSPLHF

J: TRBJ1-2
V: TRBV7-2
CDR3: CASSPNSYGYTF

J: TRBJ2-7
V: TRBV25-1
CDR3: CASIGQPYEQYF

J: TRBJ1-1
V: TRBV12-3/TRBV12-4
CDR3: CASSLMAGQTFF

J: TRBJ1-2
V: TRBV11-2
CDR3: CASSGTGDRRKLVHGYTF

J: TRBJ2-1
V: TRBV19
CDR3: CASSMPPPLSSYNEQFF

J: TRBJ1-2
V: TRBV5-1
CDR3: CASSLGGTGVNYGYTF

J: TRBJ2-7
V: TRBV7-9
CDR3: CASSRDSLHEQYF

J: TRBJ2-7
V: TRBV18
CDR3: CASSKSAGTDYEQYF

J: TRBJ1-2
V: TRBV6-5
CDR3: CASRSTAGRNYGYTF

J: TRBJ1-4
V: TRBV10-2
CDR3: CASRDLDGPTNEKLFF

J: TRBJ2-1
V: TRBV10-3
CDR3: CAISESGGAGEQFF

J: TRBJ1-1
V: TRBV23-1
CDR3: CANNEAFF

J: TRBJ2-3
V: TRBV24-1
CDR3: CATSPPSADTQYF

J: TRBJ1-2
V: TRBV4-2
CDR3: CASSQETNAHPYGYTF

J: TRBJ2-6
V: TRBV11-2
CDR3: CASSSQVARGANVLTF

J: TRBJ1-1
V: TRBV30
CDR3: CAWSVGGVGRAFF

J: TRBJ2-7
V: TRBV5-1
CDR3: CASSSGTDFYEQYF

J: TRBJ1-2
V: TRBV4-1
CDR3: CASSQGRGTNYGYTF

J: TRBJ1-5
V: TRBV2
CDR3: CASRDRDGNQPQHF

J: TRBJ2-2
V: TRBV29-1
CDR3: CSASKPGQGPGELFF

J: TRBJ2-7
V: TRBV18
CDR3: CASSPGARSYEQYF

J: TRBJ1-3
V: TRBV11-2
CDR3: CASSHMSGTGKGNTIYF

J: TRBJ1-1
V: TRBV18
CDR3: CASSLYRGGRGAEAFF

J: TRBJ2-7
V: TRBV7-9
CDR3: CASSSERGVSYEQYF

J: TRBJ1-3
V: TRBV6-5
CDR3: CASSRTGSSNTIYF

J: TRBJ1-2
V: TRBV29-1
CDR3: CSVDRGFGHGYTF

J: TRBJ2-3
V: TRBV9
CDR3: CASSVRQGHTDTQYF

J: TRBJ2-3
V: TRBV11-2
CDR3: CASSSTRNTDTQYF

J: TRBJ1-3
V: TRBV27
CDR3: CASSLGGRGNTIYF

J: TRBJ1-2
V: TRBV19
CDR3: CASSIWWAGNGYTF

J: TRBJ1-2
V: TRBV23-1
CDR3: CASSQSGHGYTF

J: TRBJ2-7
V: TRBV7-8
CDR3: CASSRSNHEQYF